This record concerns one TCR beta chain sequence. The data were obtained in a study of cytomegalovirus exposure and HLA in healthy donors. Profiling relied on immunoSEQ multiplex PCR, and the TCRdb table lists in-frame clones only, not all of them. The sample shows about 110,000 clones, approximately 90% of them seen only once. It was the approximately 130-subject validation cohort, separate from the roughly 700-subject first cohort, to which the donors belonged. Germline lookup yields CDR1 SGHAT and CDR2 FQNNGV. This CDR3 contains 16 residues. V gave up 3 bases and J gave up 4 bases, with 15 bases separating them.

The J gene is TRBJ2-2, the V gene TRBV11-2, with D perhaps TRBD1 (8 bases). The receptor's source is a woman under 30 in good health and CMV-seronegative. Sequencing was performed on PBMCs. CDR3 DNA sequence: TGTGCCAGCAGCTTGACCAACAGGGGGGGCACCGGGGAGCTGTTTTTT. The encoded protein is CASSLTNRGGTGELFF.